This entry describes one T cell receptor (beta chain). The antigen is unknown. The conserved final phenylalanine or tryptophan is absent from the CDR3, which likely points to a read error. This entry belongs to a study of blood T cells in healthy people across ages. This CDR3 region has 14 residues. Germline values: CDR1 DFQATT, CDR2 SNEGSKA (reference sequence). Trimming removed 6 bases from V and 2 bases from J, with 16 bases in between. Total RNA, at least 6 micrograms per sample, was extracted from PBMCs. It was with a sample-barcoded 5' primer and a J-beta primer mix that a second PCR of roughly 6 to 12 cycles was run. MiXCR, applied by TCRdb to the 5' RACE reads, yields one record per CDR3 protein. The sample records 700,000 to 950,000 distinct CDR3 sequences, roughly two fifths being singletons. Notes on the study in general: A greater number of naive CD4+ cells and higher diversity distinguished long-lived donors from aged donors.

This clonotype originated in a woman aged 55-69 years in good health. The material sequenced was blood. This chain uses TRBV20-1 with TRBJ2-5; the D is unclear. This chain's CDR3 is CSATRATGQETQYS. CDR3 DNA sequence: TGCAGTGCAACGCGCGCCACCGGACAAGAGACCCAGTACTCC.